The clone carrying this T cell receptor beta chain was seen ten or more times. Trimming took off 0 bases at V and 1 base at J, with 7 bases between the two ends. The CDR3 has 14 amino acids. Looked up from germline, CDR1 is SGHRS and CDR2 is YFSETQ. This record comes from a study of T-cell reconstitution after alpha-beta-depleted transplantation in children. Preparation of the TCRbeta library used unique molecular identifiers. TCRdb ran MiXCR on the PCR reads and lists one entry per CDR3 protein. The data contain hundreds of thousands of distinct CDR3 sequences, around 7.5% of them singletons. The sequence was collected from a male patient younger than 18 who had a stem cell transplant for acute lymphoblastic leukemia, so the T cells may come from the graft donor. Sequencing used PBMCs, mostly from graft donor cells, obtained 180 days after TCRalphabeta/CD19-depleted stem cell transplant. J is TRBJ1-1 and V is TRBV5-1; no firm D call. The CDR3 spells CASSLDPWNTEAFF. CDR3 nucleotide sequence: TGCGCCAGCAGCTTGGACCCCTGGAACACTGAAGCTTTCTTT.